The rows below give T cell receptor beta chains drawn from one sample of a study of blood T cell repertoires in COVID-19. This table comes from immunoSEQ multiplex PCR, and its TCRdb copy is limited to in-frame clones, with some not included. This table has about 280,000 clones, 75% to 85% appearing once. What was sequenced was peripheral blood. These receptors were taken from a middle-aged man with active or convalescent COVID-19. The CDR3 runs from the conserved cysteine through the conserved F or W. Fields, in order: clone size, D gene, J gene, V gene, CDR3 protein, CDR3 DNA. A D gene is named only where the DNA matches it firmly. A clone size is listed for some rows: how often the clone was seen (once, few, many), or a class if it is expanded.

clone size: -; D gene: -; J gene: TRBJ1-1; V gene: TRBV30; CDR3 protein: CAWKAPEGVNTEAFF; CDR3 DNA: TGTGCCTGGAAGGCCCCGGAAGGGGTGAACACTGAAGCTTTCTTT
clone size: -; D gene: -; J gene: TRBJ2-3; V gene: TRBV12-1; CDR3 protein: CASRSLGDTSTDTQYF; CDR3 DNA: TGTGCCAGCAGATCGTTAGGAGATACTAGCACAGATACGCAGTATTTT
clone size: -; D gene: TRBD2; J gene: TRBJ2-7; V gene: TRBV5-4; CDR3 protein: CASSLGGLAYEQYF; CDR3 DNA: TGTGCCAGCAGCTTGGGAGGACTAGCCTACGAGCAGTACTTC
clone size: -; D gene: -; J gene: TRBJ2-2; V gene: TRBV5-1; CDR3 protein: CASSFGERLSTGELFF; CDR3 DNA: TGCGCCAGCAGCTTCGGAGAACGACTATCTACCGGGGAGCTGTTTTTT
clone size: -; D gene: -; J gene: TRBJ1-5; V gene: TRBV9; CDR3 protein: CASSQDGTFNQPQHF; CDR3 DNA: TGTGCCAGCAGTCAAGACGGGACTTTCAATCAGCCCCAGCATTTT
clone size: -; D gene: -; J gene: TRBJ2-2; V gene: TRBV4-1; CDR3 protein: CASSHPGGHSTGELFF; CDR3 DNA: TGCGCCAGCAGCCACCCGGGGGGACACTCCACCGGGGAGCTGTTTTTT
clone size: -; D gene: TRBD1; J gene: TRBJ1-4; V gene: TRBV29-1; CDR3 protein: CTVRGLDEKLFF; CDR3 DNA: TGCACCGTCAGGGGGCTCGATGAAAAACTGTTTTTT
clone size: once; D gene: TRBD1; J gene: TRBJ1-4; V gene: TRBV28; CDR3 protein: CASGQGYEKLFF; CDR3 DNA: TGTGCCAGTGGACAGGGATATGAAAAACTGTTTTTT
clone size: few; D gene: -; J gene: TRBJ1-1; V gene: TRBV2; CDR3 protein: CASSALQNTEAFF; CDR3 DNA: TGTGCCAGCAGTGCACTGCAGAACACTGAAGCTTTCTTT
clone size: -; D gene: TRBD1; J gene: TRBJ1-2; V gene: TRBV19; CDR3 protein: CASRILGQDGYTF; CDR3 DNA: TGTGCCAGCCGGATACTGGGACAGGATGGCTACACCTTC
clone size: -; D gene: -; J gene: TRBJ2-5; V gene: TRBV28; CDR3 protein: CASSLEGRFGETQYF; CDR3 DNA: TGTGCCAGCAGTTTGGAGGGGCGGTTTGGAGAGACCCAGTACTTC
clone size: -; D gene: -; J gene: TRBJ1-1; V gene: TRBV14; CDR3 protein: CASCRARNTEAFF; CDR3 DNA: TGTGCCAGCTGCCGGGCGAGGAACACTGAAGCTTTCTTT
clone size: -; D gene: TRBD2; J gene: TRBJ2-7; V gene: TRBV29-1; CDR3 protein: CSVLPSGTPEQYF; CDR3 DNA: TGCAGCGTTCTGCCTAGCGGGACACCCGAGCAGTACTTC
clone size: -; D gene: -; J gene: TRBJ1-1; V gene: TRBV18; CDR3 protein: CASSPIFGSRMHEAFF; CDR3 DNA: TGTGCCAGCTCACCTATTTTTGGCAGTCGAATGCATGAAGCTTTCTTT
clone size: -; D gene: TRBD1; J gene: TRBJ2-6; V gene: TRBV7-9; CDR3 protein: CASSPNPGQGYAGANVLTF; CDR3 DNA: TGTGCCAGCAGCCCGAACCCGGGACAGGGATACGCTGGGGCCAACGTCCTGACTTTC
clone size: -; D gene: TRBD2; J gene: TRBJ2-1; V gene: TRBV29-1; CDR3 protein: CSVALARSSYNEQFF; CDR3 DNA: TGCAGCGTCGCACTAGCGCGAAGCTCCTACAATGAGCAGTTCTTC
clone size: -; D gene: -; J gene: TRBJ1-2; V gene: TRBV6-5; CDR3 protein: CASSYYQGLEGYTF; CDR3 DNA: TGTGCCAGCAGTTATTATCAGGGGTTGGAAGGCTACACCTTC
clone size: -; D gene: TRBD1; J gene: TRBJ1-2; V gene: TRBV6-6; CDR3 protein: CASRQYQGAHYGYTF; CDR3 DNA: TGTGCCAGCAGACAGTATCAGGGGGCCCACTATGGCTACACCTTC
clone size: -; D gene: TRBD2; J gene: TRBJ2-5; V gene: TRBV4-1; CDR3 protein: CASSRAGGPYETQYF; CDR3 DNA: TGCGCCAGCAGCCGAGCGGGAGGGCCGTATGAGACCCAGTACTTC
clone size: -; D gene: -; J gene: TRBJ2-7; V gene: TRBV5-5; CDR3 protein: CASSFGHVPSYEQYF; CDR3 DNA: TGTGCCAGCAGCTTCGGACACGTTCCCTCCTACGAGCAGTACTTC
clone size: -; D gene: -; J gene: TRBJ1-3; V gene: TRBV19; CDR3 protein: CASSTNFGSGNTIYF; CDR3 DNA: TGTGCCAGTAGTACCAACTTCGGCTCTGGAAACACCATATATTTT
clone size: -; D gene: TRBD2; J gene: TRBJ2-5; V gene: TRBV11-2; CDR3 protein: CASSLGGGPQETQYF; CDR3 DNA: TGTGCCAGCAGCTTGGGGGGAGGGCCCCAAGAGACCCAGTACTTC
clone size: -; D gene: -; J gene: TRBJ1-1; V gene: TRBV3-1/TRBV3-2; CDR3 protein: CASSQLPGGTEAFF; CDR3 DNA: TGTGCCAGCAGCCAACTCCCAGGAGGTACTGAAGCTTTCTTT
clone size: -; D gene: -; J gene: TRBJ1-3; V gene: TRBV24-1; CDR3 protein: CATSDFVGLDRSSGNTIYF; CDR3 DNA: TGTGCCACCAGTGATTTTGTAGGGTTAGACAGATCCTCTGGAAACACCATATATTTT
clone size: -; D gene: -; J gene: TRBJ2-1; V gene: TRBV27; CDR3 protein: CASSLSRTSPNEQFF; CDR3 DNA: TGTGCCAGCAGTTTATCCCGGACTTCCCCTAATGAGCAGTTCTTC
clone size: -; D gene: -; J gene: TRBJ2-7; V gene: TRBV18; CDR3 protein: CASSPSFAGTNEQYF; CDR3 DNA: TGTGCCAGCTCACCATCCTTCGCGGGGACGAACGAGCAGTACTTC
clone size: -; D gene: TRBD2; J gene: TRBJ2-7; V gene: TRBV6-5; CDR3 protein: CASSYSWIAGGEQYF; CDR3 DNA: TGTGCCAGCAGTTACTCGTGGATAGCGGGAGGCGAGCAGTACTTC
clone size: -; D gene: -; J gene: TRBJ2-2; V gene: TRBV7-2; CDR3 protein: CASSSTGYTGELFF; CDR3 DNA: TGTGCCAGCAGCTCGACAGGCTACACCGGGGAGCTGTTTTTT
clone size: -; D gene: -; J gene: TRBJ1-1; V gene: TRBV4-2; CDR3 protein: CASSQDTGFSEAFF; CDR3 DNA: TGTGCCAGCAGCCAAGATACGGGGTTTTCTGAAGCTTTCTTT
clone size: -; D gene: -; J gene: TRBJ2-1; V gene: TRBV19; CDR3 protein: CASSPRGDYNEQFF; CDR3 DNA: TGTGCCAGTAGTCCCAGGGGGGACTACAATGAGCAGTTCTTC
clone size: -; D gene: TRBD1; J gene: TRBJ1-6; V gene: TRBV30; CDR3 protein: CAWSVQGAMSPLHF; CDR3 DNA: TGTGCCTGGAGTGTACAGGGGGCGATGTCACCCCTCCACTTT
clone size: -; D gene: TRBD2; J gene: TRBJ2-7; V gene: TRBV29-1; CDR3 protein: CSVEDRQISGSSYEQYF; CDR3 DNA: TGCAGCGTTGAAGACCGGCAGATTAGCGGGAGCTCCTACGAGCAGTACTTC
clone size: -; D gene: TRBD1; J gene: TRBJ1-6; V gene: TRBV18; CDR3 protein: CASSPRTGGNSPLHF; CDR3 DNA: TGTGCCAGCTCACCACGGACAGGGGGAAATTCACCCCTCCACTTT
clone size: -; D gene: TRBD1; J gene: TRBJ1-1; V gene: TRBV5-1; CDR3 protein: CASSPKDRVLEAFF; CDR3 DNA: TGCGCCAGCAGCCCAAAGGACAGGGTTCTTGAAGCTTTCTTT
clone size: -; D gene: -; J gene: TRBJ1-1; V gene: TRBV7-9; CDR3 protein: CASSPRDTEAFF; CDR3 DNA: TGTGCCAGCAGCCCTCGGGACACTGAAGCTTTCTTT
clone size: -; D gene: TRBD1; J gene: TRBJ2-7; V gene: TRBV19; CDR3 protein: CASSINRGNEQYF; CDR3 DNA: TGTGCCAGTAGTATTAACAGGGGTAACGAGCAGTACTTC
clone size: -; D gene: -; J gene: TRBJ2-1; V gene: TRBV19; CDR3 protein: CASSRESKYNEQFF; CDR3 DNA: TGTGCCAGTAGTAGGGAGTCAAAGTACAATGAGCAGTTCTTC